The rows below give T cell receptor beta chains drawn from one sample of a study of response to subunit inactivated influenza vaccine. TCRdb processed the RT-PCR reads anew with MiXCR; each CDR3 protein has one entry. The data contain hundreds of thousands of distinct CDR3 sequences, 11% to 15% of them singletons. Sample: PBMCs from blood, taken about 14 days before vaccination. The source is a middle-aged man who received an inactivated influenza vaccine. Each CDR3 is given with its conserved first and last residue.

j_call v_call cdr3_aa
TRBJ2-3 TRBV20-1 CSATDDTQYF
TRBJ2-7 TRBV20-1 CSAGLGGMAYEQYF
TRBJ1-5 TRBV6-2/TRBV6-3 CASQGVAPHQPQHF
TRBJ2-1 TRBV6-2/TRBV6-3 CASKPVGQGGNEQFF
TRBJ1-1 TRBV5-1 CASTRQGNTEAFF
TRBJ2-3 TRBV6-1 CASSGREFVTDTQYF
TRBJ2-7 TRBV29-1 CSAWTGNYEQYF
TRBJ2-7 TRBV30 CAWSGAPSYEQYF
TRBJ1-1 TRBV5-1 CASTRGDTEAFF
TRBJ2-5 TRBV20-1 CSASTIQETQYF
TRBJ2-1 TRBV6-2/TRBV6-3 CASILSGGNEQFF
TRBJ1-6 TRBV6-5 CASSYTGQGLGSPLHF
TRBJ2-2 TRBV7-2 CASSFQTGGLAGELFF
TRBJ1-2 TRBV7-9 CASSLGDRIYRGYTF
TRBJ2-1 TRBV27 CASSYIRTGGWNEQFF
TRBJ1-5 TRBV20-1 CSARDGGAYSNQPQHF
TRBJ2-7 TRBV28 CASSLRSLGQLTYEQYF
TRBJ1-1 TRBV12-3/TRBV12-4 CASSLVWTGDEAFF
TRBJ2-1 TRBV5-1 CASSLIWAGGSVEQFF
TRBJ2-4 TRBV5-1 CASSLYRERPKNIQYF
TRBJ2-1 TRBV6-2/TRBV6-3 CASSPQAKSEQFF
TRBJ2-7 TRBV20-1 CSAPQRPPGYEQYF
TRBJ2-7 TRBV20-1 CSARDRGRAYEQYF
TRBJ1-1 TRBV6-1 CASNRLGDSTEAFF
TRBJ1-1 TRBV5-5 CASSITGGRMNTEAFF
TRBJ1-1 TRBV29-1 CSLGRDRNTEAFF
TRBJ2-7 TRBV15 CATGISSSYEQYF
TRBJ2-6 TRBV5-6 CASNGGGLLSGANVLTF
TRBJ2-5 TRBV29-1 CSVGGAETQYF
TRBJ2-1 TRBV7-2 CASSLTGTTLNEQFF
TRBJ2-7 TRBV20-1 CSARTGTSSSYEQYF
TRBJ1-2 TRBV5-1 CASGQSINYGYTF
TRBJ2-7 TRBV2 CASSRTGTSVYEQYF
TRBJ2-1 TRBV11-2 CASMDRGDYNEQFF
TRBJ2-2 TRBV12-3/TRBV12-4 CASEAAGAGELFF
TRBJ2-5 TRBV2 CASNEGTRQETQYF
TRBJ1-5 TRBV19 CASSISGSNQPQHF
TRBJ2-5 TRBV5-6 CASSLAGRGIETQYF
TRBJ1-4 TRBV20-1 CSAKRGSGGEKLFF